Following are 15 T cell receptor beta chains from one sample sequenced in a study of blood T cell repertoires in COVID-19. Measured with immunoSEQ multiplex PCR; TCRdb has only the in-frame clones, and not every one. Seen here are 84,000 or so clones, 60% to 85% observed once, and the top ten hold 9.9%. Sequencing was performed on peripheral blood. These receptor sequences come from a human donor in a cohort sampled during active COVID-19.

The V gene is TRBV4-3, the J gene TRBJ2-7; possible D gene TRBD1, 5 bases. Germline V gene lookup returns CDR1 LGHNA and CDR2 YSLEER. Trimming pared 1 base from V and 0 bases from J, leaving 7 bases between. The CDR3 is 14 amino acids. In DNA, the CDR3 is TGCGCCAGCAGCCAAGTTAGGGGCTCCTACGAGCAGTACTTC. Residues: CASSQVRGSYEQYF.

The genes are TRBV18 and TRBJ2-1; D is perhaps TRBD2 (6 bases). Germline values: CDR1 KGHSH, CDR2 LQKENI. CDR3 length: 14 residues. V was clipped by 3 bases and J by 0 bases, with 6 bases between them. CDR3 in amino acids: CASSPGGSYNEQFF. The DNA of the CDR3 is TGTGCCAGCTCACCGGGGGGCTCCTACAATGAGCAGTTCTTC.

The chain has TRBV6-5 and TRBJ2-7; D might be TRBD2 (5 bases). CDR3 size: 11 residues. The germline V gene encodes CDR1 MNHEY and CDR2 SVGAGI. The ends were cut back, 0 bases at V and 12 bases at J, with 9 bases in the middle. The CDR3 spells CASSYSERWYF. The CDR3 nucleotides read TGTGCCAGCAGTTACTCGGAGCGGTGGTACTTC.

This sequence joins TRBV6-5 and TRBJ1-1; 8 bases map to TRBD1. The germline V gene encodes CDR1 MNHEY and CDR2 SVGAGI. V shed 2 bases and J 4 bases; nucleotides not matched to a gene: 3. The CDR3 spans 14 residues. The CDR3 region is CASSYSQGATEAFF. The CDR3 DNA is TGTGCCAGCAGTTACAGTCAGGGGGCCACTGAAGCTTTCTTT.

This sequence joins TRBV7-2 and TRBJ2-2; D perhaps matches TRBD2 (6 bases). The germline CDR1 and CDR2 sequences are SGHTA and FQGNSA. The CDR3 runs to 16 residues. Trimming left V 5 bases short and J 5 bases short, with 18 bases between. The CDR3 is CASSKLGEAKTGELFF. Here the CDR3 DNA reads TGTGCCAGCAGCAAACTAGGGGAGGCAAAAACCGGGGAGCTGTTTTTT.

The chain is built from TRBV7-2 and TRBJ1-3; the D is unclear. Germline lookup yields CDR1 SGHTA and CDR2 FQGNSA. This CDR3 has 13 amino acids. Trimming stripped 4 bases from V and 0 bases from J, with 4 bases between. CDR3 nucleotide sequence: TGTGCCAGCAGCTCAAACTCTGGAAACACCATATATTTT. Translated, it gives CASSSNSGNTIYF.

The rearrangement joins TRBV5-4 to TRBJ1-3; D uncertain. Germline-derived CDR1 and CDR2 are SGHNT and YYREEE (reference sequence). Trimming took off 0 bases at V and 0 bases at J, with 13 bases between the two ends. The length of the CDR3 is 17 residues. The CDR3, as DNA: TGTGCCAGCAGCTTGGGGGCCACTTTGGCCTCTGGAAACACCATATATTTT. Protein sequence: CASSLGATLASGNTIYF. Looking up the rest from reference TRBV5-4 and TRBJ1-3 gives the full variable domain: ETGVTQSPTHLIKTRGQQVTLRCSSQSGHNTVSWYQQALGQGPQFIFQYYREEENGRGNFPPRFSGLQFPNYSSELNVNALELDDSALYLCASSLGATLASGNTIYFGEGSWLTVV.

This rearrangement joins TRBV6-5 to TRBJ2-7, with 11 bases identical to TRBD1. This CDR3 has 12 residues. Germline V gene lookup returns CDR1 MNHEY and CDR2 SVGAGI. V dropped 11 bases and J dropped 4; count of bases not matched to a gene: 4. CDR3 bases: TGTGCCGGGGGACAGGGGGGATACGAGCAGTACTTC. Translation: CAGGQGGYEQYF.

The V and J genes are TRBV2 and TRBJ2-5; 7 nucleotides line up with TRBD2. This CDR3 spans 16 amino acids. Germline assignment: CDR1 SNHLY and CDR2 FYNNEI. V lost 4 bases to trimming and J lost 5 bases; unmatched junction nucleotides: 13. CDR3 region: CASSGGGFTPRETQYF. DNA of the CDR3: TGTGCCAGCAGTGGGGGGGGGTTCACCCCCAGGGAGACCCAGTACTTC.

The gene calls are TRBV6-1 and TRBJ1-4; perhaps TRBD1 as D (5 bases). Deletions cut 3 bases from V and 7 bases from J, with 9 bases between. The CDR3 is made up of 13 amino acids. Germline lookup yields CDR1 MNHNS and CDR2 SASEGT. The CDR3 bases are TGTGCCAGCAGTGATCAGGGTGGTGAAAAACTGTTTTTT. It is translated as CASSDQGGEKLFF.

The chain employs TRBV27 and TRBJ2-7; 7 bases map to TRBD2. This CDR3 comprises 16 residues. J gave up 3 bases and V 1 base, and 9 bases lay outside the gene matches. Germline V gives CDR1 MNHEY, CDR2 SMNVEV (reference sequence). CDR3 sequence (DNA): TGTGCCAGCAGTTTATTTACCAGCGGGAAGGGCTACGAGCAGTACTTC. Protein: CASSLFTSGKGYEQYF.

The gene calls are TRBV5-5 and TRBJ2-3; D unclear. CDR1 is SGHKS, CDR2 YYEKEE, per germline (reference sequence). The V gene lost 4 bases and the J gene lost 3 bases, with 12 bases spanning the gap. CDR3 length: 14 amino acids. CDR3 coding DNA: TGTGCCAGCAGCACCCATACAAGTACAGATACGCAGTATTTT. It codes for CASSTHTSTDTQYF.

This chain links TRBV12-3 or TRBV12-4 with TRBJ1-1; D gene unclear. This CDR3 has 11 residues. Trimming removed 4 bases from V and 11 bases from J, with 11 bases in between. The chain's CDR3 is CASSSALTAFF. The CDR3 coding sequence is TGTGCCAGCAGTTCTGCCCTAACGGCTTTCTTT.

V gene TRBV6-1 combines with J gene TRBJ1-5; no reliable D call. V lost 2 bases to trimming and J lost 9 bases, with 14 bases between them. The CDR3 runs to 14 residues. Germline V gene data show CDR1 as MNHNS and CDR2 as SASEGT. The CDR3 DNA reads TGTGCCAGCAGTGAAAATGGAAACTACCGGCCCCAGCATTTT. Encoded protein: CASSENGNYRPQHF.

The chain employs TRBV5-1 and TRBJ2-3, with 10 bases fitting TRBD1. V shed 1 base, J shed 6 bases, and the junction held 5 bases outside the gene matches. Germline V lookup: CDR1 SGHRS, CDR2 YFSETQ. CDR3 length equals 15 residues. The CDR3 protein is CASSLRTGGVDTQYF. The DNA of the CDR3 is TGCGCCAGCAGCTTGCGGACAGGGGGAGTGGATACGCAGTATTTT.